This T cell receptor beta chain was observed in a study of T cells in narcolepsy. General study results and limits: Blood of same and different patients, but not healthy controls, reportedly held recurring autoreactive clonotypes. Comparing one patient's CSF and blood CD4+ clonotypes highlighted HCRT- and TRIB2-specific autoreactive clonotypes. In some patient and control memory CD4+ samples, autoreactive clones were absent.

The method was immunoSEQ multiplex PCR; TCRdb's version includes in-frame clones alone and lacks a portion of them. Among some 25,000 clones listed, 75% to 90% were seen once. In regard to this clone: Its specificity is not known.

The TCR sequence derives from a human donor with narcolepsy. Sequenced: CD45RA- memory CD4+ T cells from PBMCs.

The CDR3 DNA follows: TGTGCCAGCAGCGTGAGAGTAGACTCCTACGAGCAGTACTTC. Protein sequence: CASSVRVDSYEQYF. The chain links TRBV9 to TRBJ2-7; D gene unclear. V gave up 2 bases and J gave up 0 bases, with 9 bases separating them. From germline, CDR1 is SGDLS and CDR2 YYNGEE. This CDR3 has 14 residues.